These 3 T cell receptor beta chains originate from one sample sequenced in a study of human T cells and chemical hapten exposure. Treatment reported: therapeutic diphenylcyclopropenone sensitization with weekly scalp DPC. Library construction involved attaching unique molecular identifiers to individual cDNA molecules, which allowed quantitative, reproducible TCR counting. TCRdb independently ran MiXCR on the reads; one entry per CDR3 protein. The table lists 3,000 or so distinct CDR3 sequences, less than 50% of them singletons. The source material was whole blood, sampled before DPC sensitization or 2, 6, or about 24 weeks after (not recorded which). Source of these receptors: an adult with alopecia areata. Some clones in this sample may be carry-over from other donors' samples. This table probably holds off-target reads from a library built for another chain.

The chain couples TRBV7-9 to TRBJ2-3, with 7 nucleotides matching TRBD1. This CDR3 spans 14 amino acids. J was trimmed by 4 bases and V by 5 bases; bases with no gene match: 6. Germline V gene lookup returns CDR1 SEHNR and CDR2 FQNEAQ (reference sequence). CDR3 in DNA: TGTGCCAGCAGCAAGGGACAGATTCCAGATACGCAGTATTTT. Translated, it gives CASSKGQIPDTQYF.

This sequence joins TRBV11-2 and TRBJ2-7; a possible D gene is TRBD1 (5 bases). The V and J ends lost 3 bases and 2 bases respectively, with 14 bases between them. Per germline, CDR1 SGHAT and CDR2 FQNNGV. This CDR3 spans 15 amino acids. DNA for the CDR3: TGTGCCAGCAGCTTTACGACAGTGGCAACCTACGAGCAGTACTTC. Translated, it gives CASSFTTVATYEQYF.

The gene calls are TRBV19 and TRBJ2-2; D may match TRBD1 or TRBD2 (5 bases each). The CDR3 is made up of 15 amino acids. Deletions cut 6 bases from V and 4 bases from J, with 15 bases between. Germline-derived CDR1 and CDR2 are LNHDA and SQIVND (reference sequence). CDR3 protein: CASRRPGTSTGELFF. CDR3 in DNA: TGTGCCAGTAGACGCCCCGGGACGAGCACCGGGGAGCTGTTTTTT.